Listed below are T cell receptor beta chains from one sample, sequenced in a study of T cell clones after liver transplantation. Sequencing used immunoSEQ multiplex PCR; TCRdb keeps in-frame clones, though not all of them. The data hold tens of thousands of clones, with around 78% observed a single time. The sample consisted of CD4+ T cells from blood, taken at the 22-month timepoint. Source of these receptors: a human patient who received a liver transplant. A share of the T cells may be of graft donor origin. The conserved cysteine and the conserved F or W are not part of the CDR3 here.

v_call,cdr3_aa
TRBV6-1,ASSRYPGTGELF
TRBV10-2,ASSGGSRDEQF
TRBV7-9,ASSSSDVYEQY
TRBV5-1,ASNLGGMGEKLF
TRBV5-6,ASSLYPGGKYGYT
TRBV11-2,ASSLLGGEQY
TRBV7-2,ASSFKRELELF
TRBV25-1,ASSERSSYEQY
TRBV7-7,ASSSMRGSTGELF
TRBV5-6,ASSRGGQGETQY
TRBV5-1,ASSDHLYYGYT
TRBV19,ASRSRGPYNEQF
TRBV2,ASKLAGVETGELF
TRBV2,ASSEGGGRAQY
TRBV30,AWSVGRFETQY
TRBV9,ASSVVPSGGEQF
TRBV4-3,ASSQDRYRDLPLH
TRBV6-1,ASSERGYYGYT
TRBV18,ASSPRTNNEQF
TRBV6-5,ASSYSRLAGYVD
TRBV6-6,ASNERGPTGELF
TRBV2,ASSDRGQKSDRF
TRBV6-1,ASSRQGNYGYT
TRBV7-2,ASSSGASGGGETQY
TRBV9,ASSVDIGFAYGYT
TRBV5-6,ASSLAVRRDTDTQY
TRBV11-2,ASSLESRNTEAF
TRBV6-5,ASSYSRRVTNYGYT
TRBV7-2,ASNKLAGGPDEQF
TRBV6-5,ASSYRLEQF
TRBV29-1,SVGAGRDVTQY